The rows below give T cell receptor beta chains drawn from one sample of a study of identical twins. TCRdb reprocessed the 5' RACE reads via MiXCR and lists one record per CDR3 protein. The table has more than 250,000 distinct CDR3 sequences, about 8% seen once. The same sample was also used in a study of yellow fever vaccine responses in identical twins.

Sample: memory (CD45RO+) T cells sorted from blood. These receptors came from a woman between 18 and 30 years old in good health. The CDR3 runs from the conserved cysteine through the conserved F or W. D genes are given only for firm matches. The listing skips clone size in some rows; elsewhere it reads once, few, many or a size class.

NA,TRBV19,TRBD2,TRBJ2-2,CASSYAGRFPGELFF,TGTGCCAGTTCCTACGCCGGGAGGTTCCCCGGGGAGCTGTTTTTT
many,TRBV7-2,TRBD2,TRBJ2-7,CASSLPGRGVEQYF,TGTGCCAGCAGCTTACCAGGGAGGGGTGTCGAGCAGTACTTC
few,TRBV15,NA,TRBJ2-5,CATSRPSQKETQYF,TGTGCCACCAGCAGACCCTCTCAAAAAGAGACCCAGTACTTC
NA,TRBV5-1,NA,TRBJ2-5,CASSLTAKKETQYF,TGCGCCAGCAGCCTGACAGCTAAGAAAGAGACCCAGTACTTC
few,TRBV5-1,NA,TRBJ1-2,CASSSGRIAPVDGYTF,TGCGCCAGCAGCTCAGGGAGGATTGCCCCGGTGGACGGCTACACCTTC
NA,TRBV5-1,NA,TRBJ1-4,CASSSSYRGNEKLFF,TGCGCCAGCAGCTCGTCTTATAGGGGTAATGAAAAACTGTTTTTT
few,TRBV18,TRBD2,TRBJ2-5,CASSTTGLAGETQYF,TGTGCCAGCTCTACCACAGGTCTAGCGGGAGAGACCCAGTACTTC
few,TRBV7-6,NA,TRBJ1-5,CASSLAESQPQHF,TGTGCCAGCAGCTTAGCGGAGAGTCAGCCCCAGCATTTT
NA,TRBV20-1,TRBD2,TRBJ2-1,CSARATSGTYNEQFF,TGCAGTGCTAGGGCGACTAGCGGGACCTACAATGAGCAGTTCTTC
few,TRBV18,TRBD1,TRBJ2-1,CASAGTVSYNEQFF,TGTGCCAGTGCAGGGACAGTCTCCTACAATGAGCAGTTCTTC
many,TRBV5-1,TRBD1,TRBJ2-1,CASSYSDRDQFF,TGCGCCAGCAGCTACTCAGACAGGGACCAGTTCTTC
NA,TRBV5-5,TRBD1,TRBJ1-5,CASSLRAETGGYQPQHF,TGTGCCAGCAGCTTGAGGGCGGAGACAGGGGGGTATCAGCCCCAGCATTTT
few,TRBV5-1,NA,TRBJ2-2,CASSSRQTGELFF,TGCGCCAGCAGCTCGCGCCAGACCGGGGAGCTGTTTTTT
few,TRBV9,TRBD2,TRBJ2-3,CASSVSGLAGALDTQYF,TGTGCCAGCAGCGTCTCTGGACTAGCGGGAGCACTGGATACGCAGTATTTT
NA,TRBV15,NA,TRBJ2-2,CATSRGPGVTGELFF,TGTGCCACCAGCAGAGGCCCAGGGGTCACCGGGGAGCTGTTTTTT
NA,TRBV28,NA,TRBJ1-2,CASSGTGRQGGYTF,TGTGCCAGCAGTGGCACGGGACGGCAAGGGGGCTACACCTTC
few,TRBV20-1,NA,TRBJ2-5,CSARVWGVRRTRETQYF,TGCAGTGCTAGAGTTTGGGGTGTCCGTCGAACAAGAGAGACCCAGTACTTC
few,TRBV9,NA,TRBJ2-1,CASSERLGSNEQFF,TGTGCCAGCAGCGAACGACTAGGAAGCAATGAGCAGTTCTTC
NA,TRBV7-3,TRBD2,TRBJ2-1,CASSSLGVAGGPGEQFF,TGTGCCAGCAGCTCCCTCGGGGTAGCGGGAGGGCCGGGTGAGCAGTTCTTC
many,TRBV10-3,NA,TRBJ1-5,CAIAASSNQPQHF,TGTGCCATCGCCGCTTCTTCCAATCAGCCCCAGCATTTT
NA,TRBV6-5,TRBD1,TRBJ2-2,CASSLRPTGTGVYTGELFF,TGTGCCAGCAGTTTGCGACCGACCGGGACAGGGGTATATACCGGGGAGCTGTTTTTT
few,TRBV28,NA,TRBJ1-3,CASSFTGALYF,TGTGCCAGCAGTTTTACTGGGGCCTTATATTTT
few,TRBV5-1,TRBD2,TRBJ2-7,CASKTTSGAYEQYF,TGCGCCAGCAAAACGACTAGCGGTGCCTACGAGCAGTACTTC
many,TRBV5-1,TRBD2,TRBJ2-3,CASSHGSGGKDTQYF,TGCGCCAGCAGCCACGGATCGGGGGGAAAAGATACGCAGTATTTT
NA,TRBV28,NA,TRBJ2-7,CASSLNPGEQYF,TGTGCCAGCAGTTTAAACCCGGGGGAGCAGTACTTC
few,TRBV20-1,NA,TRBJ2-3,CSARDRASVSTDTQYF,TGCAGTGCTAGAGATAGGGCTAGCGTCAGCACAGATACGCAGTATTTT
few,TRBV10-1,TRBD1,TRBJ2-1,CASSQDRGRRFF,TGCGCCAGCAGTCAGGACAGGGGGCGACGGTTCTTC
many,TRBV12-3/TRBV12-4,TRBD1,TRBJ1-5,CASSHHRGFNQPQHF,TGTGCCAGCAGTCACCACAGGGGTTTCAATCAGCCCCAGCATTTT
NA,TRBV15,TRBD1,TRBJ2-7,CATSRDRRGLDEQYF,TGTGCCACCAGCAGAGATCGAAGGGGGCTCGATGAGCAGTACTTC
many,TRBV29-1,NA,TRBJ2-1,CSVDKGALKNEQFF,TGCAGCGTTGATAAGGGTGCTTTGAAGAATGAGCAGTTCTTC
NA,TRBV24-1,TRBD2,TRBJ2-1,CATSDPSGNYNEQFF,TGTGCCACCAGTGACCCCAGCGGGAACTACAATGAGCAGTTCTTC
NA,TRBV18,NA,TRBJ1-3,CASSPPSGAGNTIYF,TGTGCCAGCTCACCACCGTCGGGCGCTGGAAACACCATATATTTT
NA,TRBV20-1,TRBD1,TRBJ1-2,CSARRGTEANYGYTF,TGCAGTGCTAGACGGGGGACAGAAGCTAACTATGGCTACACCTTC
NA,TRBV12-5,NA,TRBJ1-2,CASGLAVRDGAYYRYTF,TGTGCTAGTGGTTTGGCGGTCCGGGACGGAGCTTATTATCGCTACACCTTC
NA,TRBV9,NA,TRBJ2-2,CASSVVVSGSGELFF,TGTGCCAGCAGCGTAGTTGTGTCCGGGAGCGGGGAGCTGTTTTTT
many,TRBV6-1,NA,TRBJ1-1,CASSTGRGVSEAFF,TGTGCCAGCAGCACCGGGCGGGGGGTGTCTGAAGCTTTCTTT
many,TRBV10-2,NA,TRBJ2-2,CASSGTVSGELFF,TGCGCCAGCAGTGGGACAGTTTCCGGGGAGCTGTTTTTT
many,TRBV12-3/TRBV12-4,NA,TRBJ1-4,CASSPEDGEEKLFF,TGTGCCAGCAGCCCCGAGGACGGAGAGGAAAAACTGTTTTTT
many,TRBV20-1,TRBD1,TRBJ1-1,CSVQQGGTGDTEAFF,TGCAGTGTCCAACAAGGAGGGACAGGGGACACTGAAGCTTTCTTT
many,TRBV12-3/TRBV12-4,NA,TRBJ2-6,CASSPYPEGSGANVLTF,TGTGCCAGCAGTCCTTACCCAGAGGGGTCTGGGGCCAACGTCCTGACTTTC
many,TRBV5-1,NA,TRBJ2-7,CASSPTRNEQYF,TGCGCCAGCAGCCCCACTAGGAACGAGCAGTACTTC
few,TRBV7-6,NA,TRBJ2-6,CASSPIPTSSGANVLTF,TGTGCCAGCAGCCCCATTCCCACTTCCTCTGGGGCCAACGTCCTGACTTTC
NA,TRBV6-1,NA,TRBJ1-4,CATSDRFSTNEKLFF,TGTGCCACCTCCGACAGGTTCTCAACTAATGAAAAACTGTTTTTT
many,TRBV4-1,NA,TRBJ1-5,CASSQDYGTYQPQHF,TGCGCCAGCAGCCAAGATTACGGGACTTATCAGCCCCAGCATTTT
few,TRBV28,NA,TRBJ2-7,CASSLWYEQYF,TGTGCCAGCAGTTTGTGGTACGAGCAGTACTTC
many,TRBV6-4,NA,TRBJ2-1,CASSDIGASYNEQFF,TGTGCCAGCAGTGACATAGGGGCCTCCTACAATGAGCAGTTCTTC
few,TRBV11-3,NA,TRBJ2-1,CASSFNFNSVEQFF,TGTGCCAGCAGCTTTAATTTCAATAGCGTTGAGCAGTTCTTC
many,TRBV2,NA,TRBJ1-5,CASRDQGSGNQPQHF,TGTGCCAGCAGAGATCAGGGGTCTGGCAATCAGCCCCAGCATTTT
many,TRBV10-2,NA,TRBJ2-1,CASGSVEQFF,TGCGCCAGCGGGTCGGTAGAGCAGTTCTTC
many,TRBV4-1,NA,TRBJ1-6,CASSQRDSYNSPLHF,TGCGCCAGCAGCCAACGCGACTCCTATAATTCACCCCTCCACTTT
many,TRBV15,NA,TRBJ2-1,CATSRVLDYTYNEQFF,TGTGCCACCAGCAGAGTCTTGGATTACACCTACAATGAGCAGTTCTTC
few,TRBV9,TRBD2,TRBJ2-1,CASSVVGGSSYNEQFF,TGTGCCAGCAGCGTAGTCGGGGGGAGCTCCTACAATGAGCAGTTCTTC
NA,TRBV7-2,NA,TRBJ2-7,CASSGIRGGEQYF,TGTGCCAGCAGCGGGATTAGGGGCGGCGAGCAGTACTTC